A selection of T cell receptor beta chains follows, all from one sample in a study of T cell responses to AZD1222 COVID-19 vaccine. Measured with immunoSEQ multiplex PCR; TCRdb has only the in-frame clones, and not every one. The profile covers 150,000 to 200,000 clones, with approximately 86% appearing a single time and more than 9% taken by the ten largest. The sample here was peripheral blood, taken 28 days after the second AZD1222 dose. Receptors originate from an adult who received the AZD1222 COVID-19 vaccine. The CDR3 runs from the conserved cysteine through the conserved F or W. Fields, in order: CDR3 protein, clone size, D gene, V gene, J gene, CDR3 length. A D gene is named only where the DNA matches it firmly. Size tells how often a clone was seen (once, few, many) or the class of an expanded clone, and some rows leave it out.

CDR3 protein: CASSIRGDSPLHF
clone size: NA
D gene: TRBD1
V gene: TRBV19
J gene: TRBJ1-6
CDR3 length: 13

CDR3 protein: CASKMTGNSGNTIYF
clone size: NA
D gene: NA
V gene: TRBV6-5
J gene: TRBJ1-3
CDR3 length: 15

CDR3 protein: CASRTDPNTGELFF
clone size: once
D gene: NA
V gene: TRBV6-5
J gene: TRBJ2-2
CDR3 length: 14

CDR3 protein: CASSLEGGPDGYTF
clone size: NA
D gene: TRBD1
V gene: TRBV7-9
J gene: TRBJ1-2
CDR3 length: 14

CDR3 protein: CASSRGQGPYEQYF
clone size: NA
D gene: TRBD1
V gene: TRBV7-6
J gene: TRBJ2-7
CDR3 length: 14

CDR3 protein: CASSLRRQGETQYF
clone size: few
D gene: TRBD1
V gene: TRBV7-9
J gene: TRBJ2-5
CDR3 length: 14

CDR3 protein: CASSLTGGSGNTIYF
clone size: NA
D gene: TRBD1
V gene: TRBV7-3
J gene: TRBJ1-3
CDR3 length: 15

CDR3 protein: CASSVGPGGVEDTQYF
clone size: NA
D gene: TRBD1
V gene: TRBV9
J gene: TRBJ2-3
CDR3 length: 16

CDR3 protein: CASSSRQGDGDTQYF
clone size: NA
D gene: TRBD1
V gene: TRBV6-2/TRBV6-3
J gene: TRBJ2-3
CDR3 length: 15

CDR3 protein: CASGGQGSYEQYF
clone size: NA
D gene: TRBD1
V gene: TRBV13
J gene: TRBJ2-7
CDR3 length: 13

CDR3 protein: CASRGWTGTNTGELFF
clone size: NA
D gene: TRBD1
V gene: TRBV28
J gene: TRBJ2-2
CDR3 length: 16

CDR3 protein: CAWSAGEGNQPQHF
clone size: NA
D gene: NA
V gene: TRBV30
J gene: TRBJ1-5
CDR3 length: 14

CDR3 protein: CASSEAQGARAFF
clone size: NA
D gene: TRBD1
V gene: TRBV6-1
J gene: TRBJ1-1
CDR3 length: 13

CDR3 protein: CAWSEGLAGYEQYF
clone size: NA
D gene: TRBD2
V gene: TRBV30
J gene: TRBJ2-7
CDR3 length: 14

CDR3 protein: CAWSLNLAGGVDTQYF
clone size: NA
D gene: TRBD2
V gene: TRBV30
J gene: TRBJ2-3
CDR3 length: 16

CDR3 protein: CASSQARQGSYEQYF
clone size: NA
D gene: TRBD1
V gene: TRBV4-2
J gene: TRBJ2-7
CDR3 length: 15

CDR3 protein: CAIREGARETQYF
clone size: NA
D gene: TRBD1
V gene: TRBV10-3
J gene: TRBJ2-5
CDR3 length: 13

CDR3 protein: CASSYGFSSGNTIYF
clone size: NA
D gene: NA
V gene: TRBV6-5
J gene: TRBJ1-3
CDR3 length: 15

CDR3 protein: CSGRTGQNTEAFF
clone size: NA
D gene: TRBD1
V gene: TRBV29-1
J gene: TRBJ1-1
CDR3 length: 13

CDR3 protein: CASGGVGSPLHF
clone size: once
D gene: NA
V gene: TRBV12-5
J gene: TRBJ1-6
CDR3 length: 12

CDR3 protein: CASSFVSEQFF
clone size: NA
D gene: NA
V gene: TRBV5-6
J gene: TRBJ2-1
CDR3 length: 11

CDR3 protein: CASSPIDRGYGYTF
clone size: NA
D gene: NA
V gene: TRBV11-1
J gene: TRBJ1-2
CDR3 length: 14

CDR3 protein: CAWSGDTDNSPLHF
clone size: NA
D gene: NA
V gene: TRBV30
J gene: TRBJ1-6
CDR3 length: 14

CDR3 protein: CASSLVKGLGTGELFF
clone size: NA
D gene: NA
V gene: TRBV11-3
J gene: TRBJ2-2
CDR3 length: 16

CDR3 protein: CASSRGGRARETQYF
clone size: NA
D gene: TRBD2
V gene: TRBV7-2
J gene: TRBJ2-5
CDR3 length: 15

CDR3 protein: CASSQSGGHRDLNEKLFF
clone size: NA
D gene: NA
V gene: TRBV3-1/TRBV3-2
J gene: TRBJ1-4
CDR3 length: 18

CDR3 protein: CASSLSRDRDEKLFF
clone size: NA
D gene: TRBD1
V gene: TRBV4-3
J gene: TRBJ1-4
CDR3 length: 15

CDR3 protein: CASSPARQDSALHF
clone size: NA
D gene: NA
V gene: TRBV27
J gene: TRBJ1-6
CDR3 length: 14

CDR3 protein: CASSLGVVTDPYNSPLHF
clone size: NA
D gene: NA
V gene: TRBV7-2
J gene: TRBJ1-6
CDR3 length: 18

CDR3 protein: CASSLGGVRAIQPQHF
clone size: NA
D gene: NA
V gene: TRBV7-9
J gene: TRBJ1-5
CDR3 length: 16

CDR3 protein: CASSLLGNNQPQHF
clone size: NA
D gene: NA
V gene: TRBV6-6
J gene: TRBJ1-5
CDR3 length: 14

CDR3 protein: CASSQNSYEQYF
clone size: NA
D gene: NA
V gene: TRBV2
J gene: TRBJ2-7
CDR3 length: 12

CDR3 protein: CSVAEATAAYGYTF
clone size: NA
D gene: NA
V gene: TRBV29-1
J gene: TRBJ1-2
CDR3 length: 14

CDR3 protein: CASSPQSYQETQYF
clone size: NA
D gene: NA
V gene: TRBV18
J gene: TRBJ2-5
CDR3 length: 14

CDR3 protein: CASSLRLAEIQETQYF
clone size: NA
D gene: TRBD2
V gene: TRBV5-1
J gene: TRBJ2-5
CDR3 length: 16

CDR3 protein: CSGVRHWGEEAFF
clone size: NA
D gene: NA
V gene: TRBV29-1
J gene: TRBJ1-1
CDR3 length: 13

CDR3 protein: CASSPPTGQSTGELFF
clone size: NA
D gene: TRBD1
V gene: TRBV18
J gene: TRBJ2-2
CDR3 length: 16

CDR3 protein: CASTTHGGSDEQYF
clone size: NA
D gene: NA
V gene: TRBV19
J gene: TRBJ2-7
CDR3 length: 14

CDR3 protein: CASSSGLPGNEQYF
clone size: NA
D gene: NA
V gene: TRBV5-1
J gene: TRBJ2-7
CDR3 length: 14

CDR3 protein: CASSLDQGRNYGYTF
clone size: NA
D gene: NA
V gene: TRBV7-9
J gene: TRBJ1-2
CDR3 length: 15

CDR3 protein: CAWSPLETVPSEQYF
clone size: NA
D gene: NA
V gene: TRBV30
J gene: TRBJ2-7
CDR3 length: 15

CDR3 protein: CARRLSNQPQHF
clone size: NA
D gene: NA
V gene: TRBV7-5
J gene: TRBJ1-5
CDR3 length: 12

CDR3 protein: CASTEEWGGYTF
clone size: NA
D gene: NA
V gene: TRBV2
J gene: TRBJ1-2
CDR3 length: 12

CDR3 protein: CSATTGSPLGYTF
clone size: NA
D gene: NA
V gene: TRBV29-1
J gene: TRBJ1-2
CDR3 length: 13

CDR3 protein: CASSLRVQGGLDTQYF
clone size: NA
D gene: NA
V gene: TRBV5-5
J gene: TRBJ2-3
CDR3 length: 16

CDR3 protein: CASSSPGGTDTQYF
clone size: NA
D gene: NA
V gene: TRBV5-1
J gene: TRBJ2-3
CDR3 length: 14

CDR3 protein: CASSSLNNAYEQYF
clone size: NA
D gene: NA
V gene: TRBV7-9
J gene: TRBJ2-7
CDR3 length: 14

CDR3 protein: CASSSNRDTEQYF
clone size: NA
D gene: NA
V gene: TRBV19
J gene: TRBJ2-7
CDR3 length: 13

CDR3 protein: CASSLKSSGNTIYF
clone size: once
D gene: NA
V gene: TRBV28
J gene: TRBJ1-3
CDR3 length: 14

CDR3 protein: CASSYSAGDQIYGYTF
clone size: once
D gene: NA
V gene: TRBV6-5
J gene: TRBJ1-2
CDR3 length: 16

CDR3 protein: CASSVSTRSEAFF
clone size: NA
D gene: NA
V gene: TRBV9
J gene: TRBJ1-1
CDR3 length: 13

CDR3 protein: CASSMVNRDKLFF
clone size: NA
D gene: NA
V gene: TRBV19
J gene: TRBJ1-4
CDR3 length: 13